What follows are 7 T cell receptor beta chains derived from one specimen sequenced in a study of tumor-infiltrating lymphocytes in primary liver carcinoma. Each 20-30 mg portion of unsorted bulk tissue served as the source for co-extraction of RNA and DNA. Making TCR beta cDNA involved around 500 ng total RNA and a constant-region primer. Three-round nested multiplex PCR performed with slightly modified ARM-PCR produced the TCR beta libraries. The first two PCR rounds, around 11 cycles each, used TRBV1-TRBV30 forward primers and a C-beta reverse primer. TCRdb re-called the multiplex PCR reads with MiXCR, one entry per CDR3 protein. The table lists under 130,000 distinct CDR3 sequences, approximately 80% of them singletons, with approximately 20% in the top ten. Specimen: liver tumor tissue from sampling region 3. Subset meaning: tumor region T3, left-lateral pole. The receptor source for this set is a man between 40 and 49 years old with primary liver carcinoma and hepatitis B virus infection.

Regarding this clonotype: Given a much more abundant clone one base away, this may be a read error. The rearrangement joins TRBV4-1 to TRBJ2-1, with 7 positions matching TRBD2. Germline CDR1 reads MGHRA; CDR2 reads YSYEKL. CDR3 size: 14 residues. CDR3 sequence reads: CASSQGDKREGQVF. CDR3 DNA: TGCGCCAGCAGCCAAGGTGACAAGAGGGAGGGCCAGGTCTTC.

This clonotype showed up just once. The junction departs from germline at one end; a sequencing error may be responsible. The chain links TRBV12-3 or TRBV12-4 to TRBJ2-3; either TRBD1 or TRBD2 may supply D (5 bases each). The length of the CDR3 is 13 residues. CDR3 nucleotides: TGTACCAGTAGTTCGAGGGGCACAGGTACGCAGTATTTT. Translating it yields CTSSSRGTGTQYF.

Turning to this clonotype: The missing conserved phenylalanine or tryptophan at the end of this CDR3 makes a read error likely. The DNA is omitted, as the CDR3 cannot be located on it reliably, and the CDR3 follows TCRdb's listing. The chain has TRBV29-1 and TRBJ2-5. Germline loops: CDR1 SQVTM, CDR2 ANQGSEA. The CDR3 length equals 11 residues, ends included. The CDR3 reads CSVEVAQTQYL.

The rearrangement uses TRBV6-1 and TRBJ2-1, with 9 bases that match TRBD2. Germline V lookup: CDR1 MNHNS, CDR2 SASEGT. The CDR3 contains 15 residues. The J segment lost 0 bases and the V segment lost 10 bases, leaving 7 bases of the junction unmatched. CDR3 residues: CAIERLADSYNEQFF. The CDR3 DNA reads as TGTGCCATCGAAAGACTAGCGGACTCCTACAATGAGCAGTTCTTC.

With regard to this clonotype: One junction end disagrees with the germline gene, perhaps due to a read error. The chain is built from TRBV11-1 and TRBJ2-3; no clear D gene. This CDR3 is 13 amino acids long. The germline V gene has CDR1 SGHAT and CDR2 FQDESV (reference sequence). CDR3 loop: CANSFIGTDTQYF. The CDR3 bases are TGTGCCAACAGCTTTATTGGTACAGACACACAGTATTTT.

This clonotype was observed once. This chain connects TRBV7-9 to TRBJ2-3, with a tentative D call TRBD2 (6 bases). With 10 bases removed from V and 4 bases from J, the gap between germline ends came to 24 bases. Germline CDR1 reads SEHNR; CDR2 reads FQNEAQ (reference sequence). The CDR3 spans 16 residues. The CDR3 region is CATRRSSGDLADTQYF. For the CDR3, the DNA is TGTGCCACCCGCCGCAGTTCGGGGGATCTCGCAGATACGCAGTATTTT.

V usage is TRBV6-2 or TRBV6-3 and J usage is TRBJ2-1; TRBD2 is a possible D gene (6 bases). The ends were cut back, 7 bases at V and 3 bases at J, with 19 bases in the middle. Germline V gene lookup returns CDR1 MNHEY and CDR2 SVGEGT. This CDR3 is built from 16 residues. CDR3 DNA: TGTGCCAGCATTGGGACTGGCGCCGAGCACTACAATGAGCAGTTCTTC. Its translation: CASIGTGAEHYNEQFF.